The 9 T cell receptor beta chains below were found in one sample sequenced in a study of early T cells in non-severe SARS-CoV-2 infection. MiXCR was run by TCRdb on the 5' RACE reads, yielding one entry per CDR3 protein. The table lists tens of thousands of distinct CDR3 sequences, over 10% of them singletons, with less than 3% in the top ten. This specimen consisted of whole blood, obtained at baseline. These receptors were collected from an adult who was a healthcare worker with PCR-confirmed SARS-CoV-2 infection or an uninfected control (not recorded which).

In its sample, this clonotype was seen many times. V gene TRBV7-9 combines with J gene TRBJ2-6; D gene ambiguous. The V end was cut by 1 base, the J end by 2 bases, with 12 bases between. The CDR3 totals 17 residues. CDR1 and CDR2 (germline): SEHNR, FQNEAQ (reference sequence). CDR3 sequence (DNA): TGTGCCAGCAGCTTAGGCAGGACCCTAGCTGGGGCCAACGTCCTGACTTTC. Amino acids: CASSLGRTLAGANVLTF.

This clonotype was counted between two and nine times. The rearrangement links TRBV11-2 to TRBJ1-6; TRBD1 aligns across 9 bases. The germline gives CDR1 SGHAT, CDR2 FQNNGV. The V and J ends lost 5 bases and 7 bases, in that order; junction bases with no gene match: 9. CDR3 length equals 16 residues. The CDR3 DNA is TGTGCCAGCAGCCCAAACAGGGGGCAGGGAAATTCACCCCTCCACTTT. Translating it yields CASSPNRGQGNSPLHF.

DNA for the CDR3: TGTGCCAGTAGTATTAGACGGGGCAATCAGCCCCAGCATTTT. It encodes CASSIRRGNQPQHF. The V gene is TRBV19, the J gene TRBJ1-5; no clear D gene. Trimming removed 3 bases at V and 2 bases at J, with 8 bases between. CDR1 and CDR2 (germline): LNHDA, SQIVND (reference sequence). The CDR3 extends over 14 amino acids.

This clonotype was seen many times. The rearrangement links TRBV7-6 to TRBJ2-1; no firm D call. Germline-derived CDR1 and CDR2 are SGHVS and FNYEAQ. V lost 3 bases to trimming and J lost 0 bases, with 9 bases between them. This CDR3 contains 15 residues. CDR3 in DNA: TGTGCCAGCAGCTTGGTAGAGAGCTCCTACAATGAGCAGTTCTTC. Translating gives CASSLVESSYNEQFF.

This clonotype was counted a single time. The CDR3 nucleotides read TGTGCCAGCAGCCTAAGAGGGGCAGGGTTGCCAGATACGCAGTATTTT. Amino acids: CASSLRGAGLPDTQYF. This chain connects TRBV4-2 to TRBJ2-3; perhaps D is TRBD1 or TRBD2 (5 bases each). Germline values: CDR1 LGHNA, CDR2 YNFKEQ. The V and J ends lost 4 bases and 4 bases respectively, with 18 bases between them. There are 16 residues in the CDR3.

This sequence joins TRBV3-1 and TRBJ2-1; 10 bases line up with TRBD2. The germline gives CDR1 LGHDT, CDR2 YNNKEL (reference sequence). J gave up 0 bases and V 6 bases, and 5 bases lay outside the gene matches. The CDR3 is 16 amino acids. CDR3 protein: CASRISGGSSYNEQFF. The CDR3 nucleotides are TGTGCCAGCAGAATTAGCGGGGGGAGCTCCTACAATGAGCAGTTCTTC.

This chain links TRBV7-2 with TRBJ2-3; D unresolved. This CDR3 spans 15 amino acids. Per germline, CDR1 SGHTA and CDR2 FQGNSA. V was cut by 2 bases and J by 4 bases, with 13 bases left in between. CDR3 region: CASSLMGRSADTQYF. For the CDR3, the DNA is TGTGCCAGCAGCTTAATGGGCCGCTCGGCAGATACGCAGTATTTT.

This rearrangement joins TRBV29-1 to TRBJ2-7; 7 bases fit TRBD1. The CDR3 totals 11 residues. V was clipped by 7 bases and J by 3 bases; unmatched bases: 3. From germline, CDR1 is SQVTM and CDR2 ANQGSEA. The CDR3 reads CSAGDSYEQYF. CDR3 coding DNA: TGCAGCGCCGGGGACAGCTACGAGCAGTACTTC.

The V and J genes are TRBV7-9 and TRBJ2-5, with 11 nucleotides matching TRBD2. J was trimmed by 7 bases and V by 0 bases; bases with no gene match: 4. This CDR3 contains 15 residues. Germline assignment: CDR1 SEHNR and CDR2 FQNEAQ (reference sequence). The chain's CDR3 is CASSLASGTSGTQYF. As DNA, the CDR3 is TGTGCCAGCAGCTTAGCCTCCGGGACTAGCGGGACCCAGTACTTC.